Listed below are T cell receptor beta chains from one sample, sequenced in a study of CD4+ T cells in melanoma. Assay: immunoSEQ multiplex PCR; the TCRdb copy retains only in-frame clones and omits some. This sample yields over 5,500 clones, of which about 50% are seen a single time; about a sixth belongs to the top ten. Sequenced: cells from a culture (not recorded whether cultured in vitro). The receptor source for this set is a human donor with melanoma. The CDR3 runs from the conserved cysteine through the conserved F or W. The D gene is left open where the match is weak. Where a row states a size, it is once, few, many or the class of an expanded clone; other rows omit it.

J gene	V gene	clone size	D gene	CDR3 protein	CDR3 DNA
TRBJ2-3	TRBV2	-	TRBD1	CASRTPGQITDTQYF	TGTGCCAGCAGAACTCCGGGACAGATCACAGATACGCAGTATTTT
TRBJ1-1	TRBV11-2	-	-	CASSFNANTEAFF	TGTGCCAGCAGCTTCAACGCGAACACTGAAGCTTTCTTT
TRBJ1-1	TRBV7-3	-	TRBD1	CASKLNSGGGEAFF	TGTGCCAGCAAGCTTAATTCAGGGGGCGGTGAAGCTTTCTTT
TRBJ2-5	TRBV7-9	-	-	CASSLAFIGAETQYF	TGTGCCAGCAGCTTAGCGTTTATCGGGGCTGAGACCCAGTACTTC
TRBJ2-7	TRBV30	once	-	CAWSVGGTYYEQYF	TGTGCCTGGAGTGTCGGAGGGACCTACTACGAGCAGTACTTC
TRBJ2-5	TRBV5-1	few	TRBD2	CASSRTSGGREETQYF	TGCGCCAGCAGCAGAACTAGCGGGGGCCGTGAAGAGACCCAGTACTTC
TRBJ2-5	TRBV30	-	-	CAWSRDERAQYF	TGTGCCTGGAGTAGGGACGAAAGGGCCCAGTACTTC
TRBJ2-2	TRBV5-5	few	-	CASSLAPSARLYTGELFF	TGTGCCAGCAGCTTGGCCCCCTCTGCCAGACTGTACACCGGGGAGCTGTTTTTT
TRBJ2-2	TRBV4-1	-	TRBD1	CASSQELGQRRRELFF	TGCGCCAGCAGCCAAGAACTGGGACAGCGGCGCCGGGAGCTGTTTTTT
TRBJ1-2	TRBV7-8	few	-	CASSFSPSGYGYTF	TGTGCCAGCAGCTTCTCCCCATCTGGATATGGCTACACCTTC
TRBJ1-2	TRBV6-5	few	-	CASSNGDSSYGYTF	TGTGCCAGCAGTAACGGAGACAGCAGCTATGGCTACACCTTC
TRBJ1-2	TRBV6-1	-	-	CASTRVGGSYGYTF	TGTGCCAGCACCCGCGTCGGGGGCAGCTATGGCTACACCTTC
TRBJ1-5	TRBV7-3	-	-	CASTKDAGGGNNQPQHF	TGTGCCAGCACGAAGGATGCCGGGGGGGGCAATAATCAGCCCCAGCATTTT
TRBJ1-2	TRBV6-1	-	-	CASNESGRGYNGYTF	TGTGCCAGCAACGAGTCAGGGAGGGGGTATAATGGCTACACCTTC
TRBJ1-5	TRBV5-8	few	-	CASSLLWGGSNQPQHF	TGTGCCAGCAGCTTACTCTGGGGAGGAAGCAATCAGCCCCAGCATTTT
TRBJ1-5	TRBV15	-	-	CATSAREGSHQPQHF	TGTGCCACCAGCGCAAGGGAGGGCTCCCATCAGCCCCAGCATTTT
TRBJ2-2	TRBV7-9	-	-	CASSLRATGELFF	TGTGCCAGCAGCTTACGGGCCACCGGGGAGCTGTTTTTT
TRBJ2-7	TRBV7-9	-	-	CASSLGTGLSHEQYF	TGTGCCAGCAGCTTAGGCACAGGGCTTAGCCACGAGCAGTACTTC
TRBJ1-2	TRBV7-8	few	-	CASSLAGEGGYTF	TGTGCCAGCAGCTTAGCAGGCGAGGGTGGCTACACCTTC
TRBJ2-5	TRBV29-1	-	-	CSVELGGGETQYF	TGCAGCGTTGAGTTAGGCGGCGGTGAGACCCAGTACTTC
TRBJ2-2	TRBV19	-	TRBD1	CASRPRTGAVAGELFF	TGTGCCAGTAGACCCCGGACAGGGGCGGTTGCCGGGGAGCTGTTTTTT
TRBJ1-2	TRBV20-1	-	-	CSADGTYGYTF	TGCAGTGCCGACGGGACCTATGGCTACACCTTC
TRBJ1-6	TRBV5-1	-	-	CASSLEQASSSYNSPLHF	TGCGCCAGCAGCTTGGAACAGGCTTCAAGCTCCTATAATTCACCCCTCCACTTT
TRBJ1-2	TRBV30	-	-	CAWSVQGASLNF	TGTGCCTGGAGTGTACAAGGCGCCAGCCTTAACTTC
TRBJ1-6	TRBV6-4	-	TRBD1	CASREQGGNSPLHF	TGTGCCAGCAGGGAACAGGGGGGGAATTCACCCCTCCACTTT
TRBJ1-1	TRBV11-2	few	-	CASSLVQGRMNTEAFF	TGTGCCAGCAGCTTAGTGCAGGGGCGAATGAACACTGAAGCTTTCTTT
TRBJ1-2	TRBV5-1	-	-	CASSLGQDYGYTF	TGCGCCAGCAGCTTGGGCCAGGACTATGGCTACACCTTC
TRBJ2-5	TRBV5-1	-	-	CASSFLSGQETQYF	TGCGCCAGCAGCTTTCTCTCAGGCCAAGAGACCCAGTACTTC
TRBJ2-7	TRBV10-3	-	-	CASSSGRQYEQYF	TGTGCCAGCAGTTCAGGGCGTCAGTACGAGCAGTACTTC
TRBJ1-1	TRBV18	once	-	CTSSPALPGATEAFF	TGTACCAGCTCACCCGCACTACCCGGGGCCACTGAAGCTTTCTTT
TRBJ1-2	TRBV30	few	-	CARTVGYGYTF	TGTGCCCGAACAGTCGGCTATGGCTACACCTTC
TRBJ1-5	TRBV5-1	-	TRBD1	CASKEGGTSNQPQHF	TGCGCCAGCAAAGAAGGGGGCACGAGCAATCAGCCCCAGCATTTT
TRBJ1-3	TRBV11-2	medium-sized	-	CASSSITSGNTIYF	TGTGCCAGCAGCTCTATTACCTCTGGAAACACCATATATTTT
TRBJ2-7	TRBV7-7	-	-	CASSLGGQYEQYF	TGTGCTAGCAGCTTAGGGGGTCAGTACGAGCAGTACTTC
TRBJ2-7	TRBV2	few	-	CASSESAGTYEQYF	TGTGCCAGCAGTGAATCCGCAGGGACCTACGAGCAGTACTTC
TRBJ2-3	TRBV29-1	-	-	CSVGRGRSTDTQYF	TGCAGCGTTGGGAGAGGGCGCAGCACAGATACGCAGTATTTT
TRBJ1-2	TRBV18	few	TRBD1	CASSTGQGAYYGYTF	TGTGCCAGCTCAACGGGACAGGGGGCGTACTATGGCTACACCTTC
TRBJ1-6	TRBV19	-	TRBD1	CASSETGESPLHF	TGTGCCAGTAGTGAAACAGGGGAATCACCCCTCCACTTT
TRBJ2-7	TRBV19	once	-	CASSSQVRSYEQYF	TGTGCCAGTTCCTCCCAAGTAAGGTCCTACGAGCAGTACTTC
TRBJ2-3	TRBV11-3	-	TRBD2	CASSLALAGSTDTQYF	TGTGCCAGCAGCTTAGCCCTAGCGGGAAGCACAGATACGCAGTATTTT
TRBJ1-1	TRBV11-1	-	-	CASSLTRGTGQAFF	TGTGCCAGCAGCTTAACCAGGGGAACGGGCCAAGCTTTCTTT
TRBJ1-3	TRBV4-2	few	-	CASSREPFSGNTIYF	TGTGCCAGCAGTCGCGAGCCTTTCTCTGGAAACACCATATATTTT
TRBJ1-1	TRBV10-3	-	TRBD1	CAISQQGRQNTEAFF	TGTGCCATCAGCCAACAGGGGAGGCAGAACACTGAAGCTTTCTTT
TRBJ1-5	TRBV19	few	-	CASSIDNQPQHF	TGTGCCAGTAGTATTGATAATCAGCCCCAGCATTTT